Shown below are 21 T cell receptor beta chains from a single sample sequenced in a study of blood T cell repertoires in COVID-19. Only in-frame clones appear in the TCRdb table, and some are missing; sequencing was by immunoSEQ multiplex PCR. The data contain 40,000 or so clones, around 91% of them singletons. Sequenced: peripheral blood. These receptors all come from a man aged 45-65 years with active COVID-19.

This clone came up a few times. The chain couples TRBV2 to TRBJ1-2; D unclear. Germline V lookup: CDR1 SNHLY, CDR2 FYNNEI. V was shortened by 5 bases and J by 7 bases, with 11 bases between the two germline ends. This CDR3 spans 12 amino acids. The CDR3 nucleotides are TGTGCCAGCAGTATGCGGTACGGTGGCTACACCTTC. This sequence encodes CASSMRYGGYTF.

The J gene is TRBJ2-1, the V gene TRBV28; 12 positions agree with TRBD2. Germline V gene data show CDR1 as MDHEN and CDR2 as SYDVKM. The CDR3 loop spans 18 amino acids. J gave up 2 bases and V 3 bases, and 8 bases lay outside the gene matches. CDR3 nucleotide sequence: TGTGCCAGCAGTTTCCCCGGAAGGACTAGCGGGGCCTACAATGAGCAGTTCTTC. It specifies CASSFPGRTSGAYNEQFF.

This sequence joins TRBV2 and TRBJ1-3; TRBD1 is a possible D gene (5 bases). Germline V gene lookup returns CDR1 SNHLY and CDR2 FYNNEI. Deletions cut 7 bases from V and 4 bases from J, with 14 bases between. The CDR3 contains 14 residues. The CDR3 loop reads CASTPPRGGNTIYF. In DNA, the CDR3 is TGTGCCAGCACCCCCCCCCGGGGGGGAAACACCATATATTTT.

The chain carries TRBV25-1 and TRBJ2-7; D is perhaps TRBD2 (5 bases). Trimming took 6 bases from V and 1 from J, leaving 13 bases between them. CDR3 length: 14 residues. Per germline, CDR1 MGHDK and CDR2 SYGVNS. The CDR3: CASRGLGDSYEQYF. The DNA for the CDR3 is TGTGCCAGCAGGGGGTTGGGAGATTCCTACGAGCAGTACTTC.

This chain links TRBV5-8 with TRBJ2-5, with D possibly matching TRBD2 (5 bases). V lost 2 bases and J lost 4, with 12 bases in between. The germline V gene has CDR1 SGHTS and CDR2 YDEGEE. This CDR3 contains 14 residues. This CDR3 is CASSFGLGRETQYF. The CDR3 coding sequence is TGTGCCAGCAGCTTCGGGCTGGGGAGAGAGACCCAGTACTTC.

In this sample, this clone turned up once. CDR3 region: CASSPLAGGPQFF. Here the CDR3 DNA reads TGTGCCAGCAGTCCACTAGCGGGGGGGCCTCAGTTCTTC. The chain links TRBV6-4 to TRBJ2-1, with TRBD2 matching 13 bases. The CDR3 runs 13 residues. V dropped 5 bases and J dropped 13; count of bases not matched to a gene: 5. Germline CDR1 is MRHNA and CDR2 is SNTAGT.

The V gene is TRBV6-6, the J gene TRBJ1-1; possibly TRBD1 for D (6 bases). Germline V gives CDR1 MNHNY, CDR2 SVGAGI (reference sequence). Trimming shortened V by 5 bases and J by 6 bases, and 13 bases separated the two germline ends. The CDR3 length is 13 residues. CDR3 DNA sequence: TGTGCCAGCAGTAAATCAGGGGTAGCTGAAGCTTTCTTT. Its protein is CASSKSGVAEAFF.

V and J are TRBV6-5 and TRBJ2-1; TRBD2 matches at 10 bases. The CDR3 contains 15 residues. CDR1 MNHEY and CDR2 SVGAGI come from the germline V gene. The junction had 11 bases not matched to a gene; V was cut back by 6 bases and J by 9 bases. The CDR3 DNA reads TGTGCCAGCAGGGTACAACTAGCGGGGCCGGGTGAGCAGTTCTTC. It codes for CASRVQLAGPGEQFF.

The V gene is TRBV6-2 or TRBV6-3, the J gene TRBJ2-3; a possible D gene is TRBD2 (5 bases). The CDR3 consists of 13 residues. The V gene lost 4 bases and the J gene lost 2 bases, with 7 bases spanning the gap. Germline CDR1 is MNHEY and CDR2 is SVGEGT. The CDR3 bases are TGTGCCAGCAGTTGGGAGTCCACAGATACGCAGTATTTT. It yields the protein CASSWESTDTQYF.

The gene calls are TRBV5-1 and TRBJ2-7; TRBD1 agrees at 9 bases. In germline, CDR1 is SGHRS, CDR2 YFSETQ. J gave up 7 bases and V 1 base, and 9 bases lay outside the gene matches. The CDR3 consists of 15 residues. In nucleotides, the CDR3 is TGCGCCAGCAGCTTGAGCCCGGGACAGGGCGGAGAGCAGTACTTC. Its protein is CASSLSPGQGGEQYF.

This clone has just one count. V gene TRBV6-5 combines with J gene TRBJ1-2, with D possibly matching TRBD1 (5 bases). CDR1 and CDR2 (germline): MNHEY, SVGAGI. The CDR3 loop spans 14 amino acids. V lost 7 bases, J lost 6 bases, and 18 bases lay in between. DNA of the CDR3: TGTGCCAGCACGATGGGGGGAATTACGCATGGCTACACCTTC. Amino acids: CASTMGGITHGYTF.

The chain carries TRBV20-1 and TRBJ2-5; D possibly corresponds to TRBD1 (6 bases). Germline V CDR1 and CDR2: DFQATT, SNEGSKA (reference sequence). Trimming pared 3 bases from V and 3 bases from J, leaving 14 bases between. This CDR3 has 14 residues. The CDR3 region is CSASGTSLEETQYF. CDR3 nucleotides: TGCAGTGCTAGTGGGACATCTCTAGAAGAGACCCAGTACTTC.

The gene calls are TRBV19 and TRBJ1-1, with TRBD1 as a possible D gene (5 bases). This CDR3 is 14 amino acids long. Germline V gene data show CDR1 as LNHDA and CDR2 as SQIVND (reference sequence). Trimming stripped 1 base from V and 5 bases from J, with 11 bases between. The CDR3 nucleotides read TGTGCCAGTAGTATAGTCGGGGGAGGGACTGAAGCTTTCTTT. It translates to CASSIVGGGTEAFF.

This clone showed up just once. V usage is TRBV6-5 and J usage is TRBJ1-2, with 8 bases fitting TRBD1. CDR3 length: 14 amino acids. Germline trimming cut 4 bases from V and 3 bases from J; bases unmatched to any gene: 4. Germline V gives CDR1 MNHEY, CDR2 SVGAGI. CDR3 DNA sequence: TGTGCCAGCAGTTCAGGGGGCGCAGACTATGGCTACACCTTC. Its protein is CASSSGGADYGYTF.

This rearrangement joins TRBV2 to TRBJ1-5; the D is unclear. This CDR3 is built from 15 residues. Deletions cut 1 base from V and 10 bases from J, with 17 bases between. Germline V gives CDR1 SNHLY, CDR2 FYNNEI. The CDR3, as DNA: TGTGCCAGCAGTGAAGATGAAAGCGTCAGTCGTCCCCAGCATTTT. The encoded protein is CASSEDESVSRPQHF.

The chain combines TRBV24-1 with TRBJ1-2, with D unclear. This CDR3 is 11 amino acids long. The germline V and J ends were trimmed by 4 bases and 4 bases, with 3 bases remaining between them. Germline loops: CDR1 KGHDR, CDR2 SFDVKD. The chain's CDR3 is CATSDGYGYTF. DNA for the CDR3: TGTGCCACCAGTGACGGCTATGGCTACACCTTC.

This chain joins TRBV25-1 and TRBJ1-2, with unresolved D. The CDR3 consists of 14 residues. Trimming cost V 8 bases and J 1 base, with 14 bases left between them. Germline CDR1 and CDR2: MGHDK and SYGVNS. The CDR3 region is CASASGGFNYGYTF. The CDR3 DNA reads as TGTGCCAGCGCTTCCGGCGGGTTTAACTATGGCTACACCTTC.

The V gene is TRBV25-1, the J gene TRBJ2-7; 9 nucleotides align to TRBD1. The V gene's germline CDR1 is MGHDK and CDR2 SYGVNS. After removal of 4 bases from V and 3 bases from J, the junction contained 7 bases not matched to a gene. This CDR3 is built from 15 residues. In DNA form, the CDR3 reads TGTGCCAGCAGTGGGGCGGGACAGGGCTTCTACGAGCAGTACTTC. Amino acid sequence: CASSGAGQGFYEQYF.

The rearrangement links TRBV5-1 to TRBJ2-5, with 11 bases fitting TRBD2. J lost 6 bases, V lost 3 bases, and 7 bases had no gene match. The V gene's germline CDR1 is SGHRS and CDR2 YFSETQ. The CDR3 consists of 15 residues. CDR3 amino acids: CASSSTSGVIKTQYF. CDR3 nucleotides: TGCGCCAGCAGCTCGACTAGCGGGGTTATAAAGACCCAGTACTTC.

CDR3 nucleotides: TGTGCCAGCAGTACACAGGGTTCCGGGGCCAACGTCCTGACTTTC. As protein: CASSTQGSGANVLTF. The chain is built from TRBV28 and TRBJ2-6, with D tentatively TRBD1 (6 bases). The germline V and J ends were trimmed by 5 bases and 4 bases, with 12 bases remaining between them. The germline CDR1 and CDR2 sequences are MDHEN and SYDVKM. The CDR3 covers 15 residues.

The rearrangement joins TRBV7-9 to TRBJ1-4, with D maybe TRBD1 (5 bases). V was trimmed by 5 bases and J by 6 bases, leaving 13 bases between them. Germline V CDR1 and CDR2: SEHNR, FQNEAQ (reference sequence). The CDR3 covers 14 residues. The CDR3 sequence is CASSLTDYDEKLFF. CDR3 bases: TGTGCCAGCAGCCTGACAGATTACGATGAAAAACTGTTTTTT.